This T cell receptor beta chain was obtained from a study of type 1 and type 2 diabetes patients. Study context: Across the study, 18,976,912 paired-end reads were produced.

Each diabetic donor fulfilled classification criteria for either type 1 or type 2. Other autoimmune diseases and infections within the past four weeks excluded donors. This CDR3 contains 13 residues. With V trimmed by 5 bases and J by 5 bases, 6 bases remained unmatched. Germline values: CDR1 SNHLY, CDR2 FYNNEI. In this sample, this clonotype turned up a few times. Amplification started from genomic DNA. The TCR beta CDR3 region was amplified using 30 forward and 13 reverse primers. MiXCR, applied by TCRdb to the multiplex PCR reads, yields one record per CDR3 protein. Of fewer than 300,000 distinct CDR3 sequences listed, more than 45% are singletons.

The sequence was collected from a man younger than 35 with type 2 diabetes. Sequences were obtained from peripheral blood mononuclear cells (PBMCs). V and J are TRBV2 and TRBJ2-7; 7 nucleotides line up with TRBD1. The CDR3, as DNA: TGTGCCAGCAGTACACAGGGGAAGAACGAGCAGTACTTC. Translating it yields CASSTQGKNEQYF.